These 26 T cell receptor beta chains came from one sample sequenced in a study of cytomegalovirus exposure and HLA in healthy donors. PCR employed 60 Vbeta and 13 Jbeta primers. TCRdb's table, derived via immunoSEQ multiplex PCR, lists solely in-frame clones and lacks some. The table has about 80,000 clones, 60% to 80% seen once. Sequenced material: PBMCs. The receptors here all came from a woman in her forties or fifties in good health and CMV-seropositive.

V is TRBV2 and J is TRBJ2-6; D uncertain. Germline CDR1 SNHLY, CDR2 FYNNEI. V lost 4 bases and J lost 15, with 10 bases in between. This CDR3 contains 11 residues. The CDR3: CASSGRSPLTF. CDR3 nucleotides: TGTGCCAGCAGTGGACGGAGTCCCCTGACTTTC.

The chain employs TRBV10-2 and TRBJ1-2, with TRBD1 identical over 10 bases. In germline, CDR1 is WSHSY, CDR2 SAAADI. This CDR3 has 16 residues. With 8 bases clipped from V and 6 bases from J, the junction kept 15 bases outside the gene matches. The CDR3: CASHRDRGRRVNGYTF. The CDR3 region has the DNA TGCGCCAGCCACCGGGACAGGGGTAGAAGGGTAAATGGCTACACCTTC.

The chain uses TRBV18 and TRBJ2-5; a weak D match, TRBD2 (5 bases). Per germline, CDR1 KGHSH and CDR2 LQKENI. Trimming took 3 bases from V and 10 from J, leaving 18 bases between them. CDR3 length equals 14 residues. The DNA for the CDR3 is TGTGCCAGCTCACCGATTCCGGGGTCTAGTGACCAGTACTTC. Translating gives CASSPIPGSSDQYF.

This clone occurred once. The V and J genes are TRBV6-1 and TRBJ1-2; 7 bases line up with TRBD1. V shed 6 bases, J shed 6 bases, and the junction held 10 bases outside the gene matches. From germline, CDR1 is MNHNS and CDR2 SASEGT. The CDR3 is 14 amino acids. CDR3 DNA sequence: TGTGCCAGCAGGACACCAGGGGGGAATGATGGCTACACCTTC. Translating gives CASRTPGGNDGYTF.

The genes are TRBV28 and TRBJ2-2, with 7 bases identical to TRBD1. The CDR3 spans 15 residues. Trimming at V came to 5 bases and at J to 6 bases, leaving 9 bases not matched to a gene. Germline loops: CDR1 MDHEN, CDR2 SYDVKM. The CDR3 region has the DNA TGTGCCAGCAGTGACAATACAGGGGTTGCCGGGGAGCTGTTTTTT. It is translated as CASSDNTGVAGELFF.

Here the CDR3 reads CASSSRGTSGRDTQYF. CDR3 coding DNA: TGTGCCAGCAGCAGTAGAGGGACTAGCGGGAGGGATACGCAGTATTTT. The chain links TRBV9 to TRBJ2-3, with TRBD2 identical over 15 bases. The germline CDR1 and CDR2 sequences are SGDLS and YYNGEE. This CDR3 is built from 16 residues. V shed 4 bases and J 6 bases; nucleotides not matched to a gene: 6.

J is TRBJ1-5 and V is TRBV2; 8 nucleotides align to TRBD1. CDR3 length: 17 amino acids. Losses at the gene ends were 6 bases for V and 5 bases for J; bases not matched to a gene: 15. CDR1 and CDR2 from the germline V gene are SNHLY and FYNNEI. The CDR3 region is CASSPHLGTGLYQPQHF. The CDR3 nucleotides read TGTGCCAGCAGCCCCCACCTCGGGACAGGCCTTTATCAGCCCCAGCATTTT.

The rearrangement links TRBV11-3 to TRBJ2-6, with 9 nucleotides matching TRBD1. V gave up 5 bases and J gave up 4 bases; unmatched junction bases: 15. Germline V gives CDR1 SGHNT, CDR2 YENEEA. There are 19 residues in the CDR3. CDR3 coding DNA: TGTGCCAGCAGCACTATACCCGGGACAGGGACCTACGGGGCCAACGTCCTGACTTTC. Its protein product is CASSTIPGTGTYGANVLTF. The full variable domain, in which reference TRBV11-3 and TRBJ2-6 provide the parts outside the CDR3, is EAGVVQSPRYKIIEKKQPVAFWCNPISGHNTLYWYLQNLGQGPELLIRYENEEAVDDSQLPKDRFSAERLKGVDSTLKIQPAELGDSAVYLCASSTIPGTGTYGANVLTFGAGSRLTVL.

V and J are TRBV6-5 and TRBJ1-1; possibly TRBD1 for D (6 bases). The CDR3 spans 12 residues. With 5 bases removed from V and 10 bases from J, the gap between germline ends came to 14 bases. CDR1 is MNHEY, CDR2 SVGAGI, per germline. CDR3 amino acids: CASSPPRGAAFF. Written as DNA, the CDR3 is TGTGCCAGCAGTCCCCCCAGGGGTGCAGCTTTCTTT.

In DNA form, the CDR3 reads TGCGCCAGCAGTCGGCGCCCTAGCGGGAGAGCCTACAATGAGCAGTTCTTC. Its translation is CASSRRPSGRAYNEQFF. The genes are TRBV5-1 and TRBJ2-1, with 10 nucleotides matching TRBD2. CDR1 and CDR2 (germline): SGHRS, YFSETQ. V gave up 5 bases and J gave up 2 bases; unmatched junction bases: 10. The CDR3 length is 17 residues.

The chain has TRBV2 and TRBJ2-1; TRBD1 matches 9 bases. The CDR3 has 14 amino acids. CDR1 is SNHLY and CDR2 is FYNNEI in the germline V gene. Trimming removed 6 bases from V and 3 bases from J; junction bases left unmatched: 3. The CDR3 DNA is TGTGCCAGCAGCAGGACAGGGGTCTACAATGAGCAGTTCTTC. Amino acids: CASSRTGVYNEQFF.

V usage is TRBV5-1 and J usage is TRBJ2-3; D possibly corresponds to TRBD1 (8 bases). V lost 2 bases and J 1 base, leaving 14 bases between the germline ends. The CDR3 extends over 16 amino acids. The germline V gene has CDR1 SGHRS and CDR2 YFSETQ. CDR3 bases: TGCGCCAGCAGCTTTAACAGGGGGGGAGGCACAGATACGCAGTATTTT. Its protein product is CASSFNRGGGTDTQYF.

The chain combines TRBV5-1 with TRBJ2-1, with 16 bases fitting TRBD2. Trimming took 4 bases from V and 7 from J; bases not matched to a gene: 20. The germline V gene encodes CDR1 SGHRS and CDR2 YFSETQ. The CDR3 extends over 21 amino acids. In nucleotides, the CDR3 is TGCGCCAGCAGCCTCCCTACCTCCGGGACTAGCGGGGGGGCCGGCGGGAATGAGCAGTTCTTC. It yields the protein CASSLPTSGTSGGAGGNEQFF.

This clone appeared once. The J gene is TRBJ2-1, the V gene TRBV19; TRBD2 aligns across 7 bases. The CDR3 covers 11 residues. J gave up 7 bases and V 7 bases, and 1 base lay outside the gene matches. Germline V gene sequence: CDR1 LNHDA, CDR2 SQIVND (reference sequence). The CDR3 nucleotides are TGTGCCAGTATGCGGGAGAATGAGCAGTTCTTC. Residues: CASMRENEQFF.

The chain is built from TRBV19 and TRBJ1-2; D ambiguous. V was shortened by 3 bases and J by 6 bases, with 17 bases between the two germline ends. The CDR3 runs 15 residues. Germline V gives CDR1 LNHDA, CDR2 SQIVND (reference sequence). The CDR3 sequence: CASSIAQSYLDGYTF. The CDR3 coding sequence is TGTGCCAGTAGTATTGCACAGTCGTACCTCGATGGCTACACCTTC.

The CDR3 bases are TGTGCCAGCAGCTGGAGGATTTACTACGAGCAGTACTTC. Translated: CASSWRIYYEQYF. This chain uses TRBV7-8 with TRBJ2-7, with TRBD2 as a possible D gene (5 bases). The CDR3 is made up of 13 amino acids. Germline V gives CDR1 SGHVS, CDR2 FQNEAQ. V dropped 4 bases and J dropped 3 bases, with 10 bases sitting between them.

This chain connects TRBV27 to TRBJ2-2; D is possibly TRBD1 (5 bases). The CDR3 extends over 17 amino acids. The V gene's germline CDR1 is MNHEY and CDR2 SMNVEV (reference sequence). V was clipped by 0 bases and J by 4 bases, with 15 bases between them. The CDR3 DNA is TGTGCCAGCAGTTTATCGGTTACCTGGGGCGGCACCGGGGAGCTGTTTTTT. Translated: CASSLSVTWGGTGELFF.

This clone came up a few times. The J gene is TRBJ2-3, the V gene TRBV29-1; D is possibly TRBD1 (6 bases). Looked up from germline, CDR1 is SQVTM and CDR2 is ANQGSEA. Between the trimmed V and J ends, which lost 2 bases and 6 bases, there was a span of 15 bases. The CDR3 has 14 residues. DNA for the CDR3: TGCAGCGTTGAACCCCAGGGGTCAACTGATACGCAGTATTTT. It is translated as CSVEPQGSTDTQYF.

The chain employs TRBV6-1 and TRBJ1-5, with TRBD1 identical over 8 bases. The germline V gene has CDR1 MNHNS and CDR2 SASEGT. This CDR3 comprises 15 residues. V shed 6 bases, J shed 6 bases, and the junction held 10 bases outside the gene matches. Written as DNA, the CDR3 is TGTGCCAGCAGCGGACAGGGATTGAGTTCTCAGCCCCAGCATTTT. Protein: CASSGQGLSSQPQHF.

V usage is TRBV5-1 and J usage is TRBJ2-4, with TRBD1 as a possible D gene (11 bases). Per the germline V gene, CDR1 is SGHRS and CDR2 is YFSETQ. Trimming pared 3 bases from V and 6 bases from J, leaving 28 bases between. The CDR3 length is 19 residues. The CDR3 nucleotides read TGCGCCAGCAGCTCTGGGACAGGGGGATTGGCTAGCGGGAGAAACATTCAGTACTTC. Translation gives CASSSGTGGLASGRNIQYF.

The chain combines TRBV5-1 with TRBJ1-1; no definite D call. The CDR3 runs 15 residues. The V and J ends lost 4 bases and 1 base respectively, with 14 bases between them. Germline V gene data show CDR1 as SGHRS and CDR2 as YFSETQ. CDR3 protein: CASSPTSVTNTEAFF. The CDR3 region has the DNA TGCGCCAGCAGCCCTACCTCGGTTACGAACACTGAAGCTTTCTTT.

This clone was seen only a few times. The CDR3 region is CASSPNTGGRTEAFF. The CDR3 DNA is TGTGCCAGTAGTCCGAATACAGGGGGGCGGACTGAAGCTTTCTTT. J is TRBJ1-1 and V is TRBV19; TRBD1 matches 8 bases. The germline CDR1 and CDR2 sequences are LNHDA and SQIVND (reference sequence). The junction had 10 bases not matched to a gene; V was cut back by 5 bases and J by 5 bases. The CDR3 is 15 residues long.

This chain connects TRBV5-4 to TRBJ1-5; D unresolved. Trimming took 4 bases from V and 9 from J, leaving 14 bases between them. The length of the CDR3 is 13 residues. The V gene's germline CDR1 is SGHNT and CDR2 YYREEE (reference sequence). The CDR3 bases are TGTGCCAGCAGCGACGGCGGGATCCCGCCCCAGCATTTT. Translating gives CASSDGGIPPQHF.

The chain joins TRBV7-8 to TRBJ2-7, with 11 bases aligning to TRBD2. Germline V gene data show CDR1 as SGHVS and CDR2 as FQNEAQ. The V gene end was trimmed by 4 bases and the J gene end by 9 bases; junction bases not matched to a gene: 11. This CDR3 has 15 amino acids. CDR3 DNA sequence: TGTGCCAGCAGCTCAAGGGGTAGCGGGAGGGCCTGGCAGTACGTC. Translation gives CASSSRGSGRAWQYV.

This chain connects TRBV6-4 to TRBJ1-5; D not resolved. CDR3 length: 16 residues. The V gene lost 4 bases and the J gene lost 3 bases, with 16 bases spanning the gap. From germline, CDR1 is MRHNA and CDR2 SNTAGT. CDR3 coding DNA: TGTGCCAGCAGTGTCGAAGGTGGGCAGACCAATCAGCCCCAGCATTTT. Protein sequence: CASSVEGGQTNQPQHF.

V and J are TRBV7-6 and TRBJ2-5; maybe TRBD2 (5 bases). The CDR3 loop spans 15 amino acids. Germline V gene sequence: CDR1 SGHVS, CDR2 FNYEAQ. V lost 6 bases and J 5 bases, leaving 19 bases between the germline ends. This CDR3 reads CASSDSAGLDETQYF. The DNA for the CDR3 is TGTGCCAGCAGTGACTCGGCGGGTCTTGATGAGACCCAGTACTTC.